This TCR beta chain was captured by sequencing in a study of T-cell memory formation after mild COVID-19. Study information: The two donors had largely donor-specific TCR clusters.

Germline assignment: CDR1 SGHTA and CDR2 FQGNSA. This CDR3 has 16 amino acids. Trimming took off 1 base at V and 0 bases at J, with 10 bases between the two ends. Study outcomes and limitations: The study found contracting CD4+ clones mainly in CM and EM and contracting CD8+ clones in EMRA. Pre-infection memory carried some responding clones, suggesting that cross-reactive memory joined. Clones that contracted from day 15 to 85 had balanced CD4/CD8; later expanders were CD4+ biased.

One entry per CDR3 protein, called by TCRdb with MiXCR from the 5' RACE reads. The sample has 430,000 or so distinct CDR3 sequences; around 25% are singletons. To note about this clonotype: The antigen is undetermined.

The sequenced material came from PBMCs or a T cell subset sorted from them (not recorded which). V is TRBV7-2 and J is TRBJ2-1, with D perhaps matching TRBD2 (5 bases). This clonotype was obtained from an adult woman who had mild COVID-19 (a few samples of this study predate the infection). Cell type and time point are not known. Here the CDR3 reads CASSLDRGYSYNEQFF. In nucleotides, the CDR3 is TGTGCCAGCAGCTTAGATCGCGGGTACTCCTACAATGAGCAGTTCTTC.